This TCR beta chain was found in a study of graft-versus-host responses after intestinal transplantation. General study results and limits: High graft-versus-host to host-versus-graft clonal ratios were seen in allografts of patients with graft-donor T cell macrochimerism.

As regards this clone: What it binds is not known.

Here immunoSEQ multiplex PCR was the method, and the copy in TCRdb shows in-frame clones only, minus some. Of some 100,000 clones listed, under 95% are singletons. Germline V lookup: CDR1 SQVTM, CDR2 ANQGSEA. This CDR3 region has 16 residues. Trimming took 5 bases from V and 9 from J, leaving 28 bases between them. The sequencing here drew on unstimulated CD8+ T cells sorted from spleen or lymph node cells, taken before transplant. V usage is TRBV29-1 and J usage is TRBJ1-1, with a weak D call TRBD1 (6 bases). The TCR sequence derives from a human donor who was the organ donor for an intestinal transplant. CDR3 DNA sequence: TGCAGCGTTATGACAGGACCCTTATGGTTTTCGGTTAAAGCTTTCTTT. This gives the protein CSVMTGPLWFSVKAFF. Looking up the rest from reference TRBV29-1 and TRBJ1-1 gives the full variable domain: SAVISQKPSRDICQRGTSLTIQCQVDSQVTMMFWYRQQPGQSLTLIATANQGSEATYESGFVIDKFPISRPNLTFSTLTVSNMSPEDSSIYLCSVMTGPLWFSVKAFFGQGTRLTVV.